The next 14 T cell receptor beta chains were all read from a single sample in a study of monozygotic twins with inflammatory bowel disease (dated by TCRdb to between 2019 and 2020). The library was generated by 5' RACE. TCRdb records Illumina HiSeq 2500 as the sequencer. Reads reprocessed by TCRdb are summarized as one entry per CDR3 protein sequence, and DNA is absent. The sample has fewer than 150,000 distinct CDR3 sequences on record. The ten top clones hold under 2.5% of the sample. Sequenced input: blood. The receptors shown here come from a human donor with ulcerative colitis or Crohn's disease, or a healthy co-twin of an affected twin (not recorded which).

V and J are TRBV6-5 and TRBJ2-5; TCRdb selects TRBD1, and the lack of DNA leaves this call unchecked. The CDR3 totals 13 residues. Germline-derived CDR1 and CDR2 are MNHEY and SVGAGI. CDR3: CASSYRGYETQYF.

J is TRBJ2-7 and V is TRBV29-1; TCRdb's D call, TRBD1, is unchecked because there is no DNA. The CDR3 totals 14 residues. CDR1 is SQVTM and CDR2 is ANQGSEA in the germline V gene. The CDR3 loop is CSGGETGSGDEQYF.

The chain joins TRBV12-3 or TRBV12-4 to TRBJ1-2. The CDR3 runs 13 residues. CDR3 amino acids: CASSPRTDYGYTF.

CDR3 protein: CASSGETGWSTEAFF. This chain uses TRBV9 with TRBJ1-1; TCRdb indicates TRBD1, and absent DNA this call remains unverified. CDR1 and CDR2 from the germline V gene are SGDLS and YYNGEE. The CDR3 totals 15 residues. Supplemented by reference TRBV9 and TRBJ1-1, the full variable domain reads DSGVTQTPKHLITATGQRVTLRCSPRSGDLSVYWYQQSLDQGLQFLIQYYNGEERAKGNILERFSAQQFPDLHSELNLSSLELGDSALYFCASSGETGWSTEAFFGQGTRLTVV.

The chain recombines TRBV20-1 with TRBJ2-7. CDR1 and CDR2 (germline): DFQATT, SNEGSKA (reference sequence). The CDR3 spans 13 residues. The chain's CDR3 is CSAQRTASYEQYF.

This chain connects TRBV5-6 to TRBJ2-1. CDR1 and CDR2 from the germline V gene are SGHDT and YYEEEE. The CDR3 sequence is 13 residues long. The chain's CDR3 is CASSSDTSRGQFF.

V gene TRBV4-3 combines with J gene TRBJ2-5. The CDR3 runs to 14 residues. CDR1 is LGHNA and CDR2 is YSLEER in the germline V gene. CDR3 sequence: CASSQDLGGETQYF.

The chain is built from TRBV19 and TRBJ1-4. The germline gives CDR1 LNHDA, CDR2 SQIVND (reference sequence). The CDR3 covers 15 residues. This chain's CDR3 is CASSIPTSTNEKLFF.

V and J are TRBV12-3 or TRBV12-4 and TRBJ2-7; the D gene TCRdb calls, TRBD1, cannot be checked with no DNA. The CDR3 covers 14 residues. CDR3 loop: CASSNGGGPVEQYF.

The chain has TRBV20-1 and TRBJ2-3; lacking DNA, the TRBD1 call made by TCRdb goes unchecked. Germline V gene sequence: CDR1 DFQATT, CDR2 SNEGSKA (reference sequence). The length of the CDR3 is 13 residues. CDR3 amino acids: CSAGGAIPDTQYF.

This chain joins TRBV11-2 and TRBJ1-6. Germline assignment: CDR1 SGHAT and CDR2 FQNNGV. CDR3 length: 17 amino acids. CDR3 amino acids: CASSSGRLSSYNSPLHF. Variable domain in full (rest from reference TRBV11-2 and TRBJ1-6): EAGVAQSPRYKIIEKRQSVAFWCNPISGHATLYWYQQILGQGPKLLIQFQNNGVVDDSQLPKDRFSAERLKGVDSTLKIQPAKLEDSAVYLCASSSGRLSSYNSPLHFGNGTRLTVT.

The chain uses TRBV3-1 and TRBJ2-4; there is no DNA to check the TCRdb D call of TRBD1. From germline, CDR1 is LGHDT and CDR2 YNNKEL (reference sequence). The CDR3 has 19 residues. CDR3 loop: CASSQVRQGATLAKNIQYF.

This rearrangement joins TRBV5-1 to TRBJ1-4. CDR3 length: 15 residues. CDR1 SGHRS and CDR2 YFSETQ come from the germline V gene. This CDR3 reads CASSLAAGRAEKLFF.

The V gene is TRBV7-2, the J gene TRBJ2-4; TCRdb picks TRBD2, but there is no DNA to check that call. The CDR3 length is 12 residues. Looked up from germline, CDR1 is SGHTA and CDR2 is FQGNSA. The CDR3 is CASTWGGGIQYF. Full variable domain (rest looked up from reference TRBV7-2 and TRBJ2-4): GAGVSQSPSNKVTEKGKDVELRCDPISGHTALYWYRQSLGQGLEFLIYFQGNSAPDKSGLPSDRFSAERTGGSVSTLTIQRTQQEDSAVYLCASTWGGGIQYFGAGTRLSVL.